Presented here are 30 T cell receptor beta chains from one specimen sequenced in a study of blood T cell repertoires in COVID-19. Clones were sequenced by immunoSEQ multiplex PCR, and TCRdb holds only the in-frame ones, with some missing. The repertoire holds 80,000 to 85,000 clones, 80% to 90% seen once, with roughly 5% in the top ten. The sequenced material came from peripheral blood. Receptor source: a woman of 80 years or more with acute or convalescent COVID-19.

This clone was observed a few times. This CDR3 is CASSPKVAGENEQFF. CDR3 coding DNA: TGTGCCAGCAGCCCAAAGGTAGCGGGAGAGAATGAGCAGTTCTTC. The V gene is TRBV14, the J gene TRBJ2-1; 9 bases match TRBD2. The CDR3 sequence is 15 residues long. CDR1 and CDR2 (germline): SGHDN, FVKESK. The junction had 8 bases not matched to a gene; V was cut back by 4 bases and J by 7 bases.

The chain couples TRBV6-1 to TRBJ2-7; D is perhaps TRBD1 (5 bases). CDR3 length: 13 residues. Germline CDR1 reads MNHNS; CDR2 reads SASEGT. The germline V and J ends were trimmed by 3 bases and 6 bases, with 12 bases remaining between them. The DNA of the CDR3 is TGTGCCAGCAGTGAGGCACAGGTTGGCGAGCAGTACTTC. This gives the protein CASSEAQVGEQYF.

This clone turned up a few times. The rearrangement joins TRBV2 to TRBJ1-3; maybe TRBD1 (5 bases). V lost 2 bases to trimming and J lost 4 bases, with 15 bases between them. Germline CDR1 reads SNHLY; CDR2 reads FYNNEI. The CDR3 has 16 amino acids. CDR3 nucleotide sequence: TGTGCCAGCAGTGAAAGGAACAGGCAGGCCGGAAACACCATATATTTT. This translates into CASSERNRQAGNTIYF.

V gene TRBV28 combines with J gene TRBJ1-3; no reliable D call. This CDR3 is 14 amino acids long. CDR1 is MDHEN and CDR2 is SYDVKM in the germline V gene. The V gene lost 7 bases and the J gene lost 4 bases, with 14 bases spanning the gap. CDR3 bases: TGTGCCAGCACGCCTGGAGGGCTCGGAAACACCATATATTTT. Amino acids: CASTPGGLGNTIYF.

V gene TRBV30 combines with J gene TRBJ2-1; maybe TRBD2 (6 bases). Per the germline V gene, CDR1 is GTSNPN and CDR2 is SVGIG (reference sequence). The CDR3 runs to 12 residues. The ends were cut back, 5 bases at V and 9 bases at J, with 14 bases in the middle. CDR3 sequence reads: CAWVREVGEQFF. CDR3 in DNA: TGTGCCTGGGTGAGGGAGGTGGGTGAGCAGTTCTTC.

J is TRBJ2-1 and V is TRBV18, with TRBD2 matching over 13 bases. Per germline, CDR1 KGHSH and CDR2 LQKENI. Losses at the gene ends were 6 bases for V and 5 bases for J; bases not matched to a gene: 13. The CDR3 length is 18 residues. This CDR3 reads CASSPNSGLAGPNNEQFF. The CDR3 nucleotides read TGTGCCAGCTCCCCAAACTCGGGACTAGCGGGACCGAACAATGAGCAGTTCTTC.

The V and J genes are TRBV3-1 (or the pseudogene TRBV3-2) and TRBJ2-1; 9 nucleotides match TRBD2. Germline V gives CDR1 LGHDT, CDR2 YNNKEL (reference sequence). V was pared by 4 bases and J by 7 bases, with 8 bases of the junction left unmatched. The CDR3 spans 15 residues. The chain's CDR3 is CASSPLAGGGNEQFF. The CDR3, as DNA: TGTGCCAGCAGCCCACTAGCGGGCGGTGGAAATGAGCAGTTCTTC.

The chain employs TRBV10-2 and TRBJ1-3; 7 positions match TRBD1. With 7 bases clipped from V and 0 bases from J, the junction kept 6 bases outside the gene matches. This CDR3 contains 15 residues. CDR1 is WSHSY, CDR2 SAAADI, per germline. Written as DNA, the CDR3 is TGCGCCAGCACTTCTACAGGGGACTCTGGAAACACCATATATTTT. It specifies CASTSTGDSGNTIYF.

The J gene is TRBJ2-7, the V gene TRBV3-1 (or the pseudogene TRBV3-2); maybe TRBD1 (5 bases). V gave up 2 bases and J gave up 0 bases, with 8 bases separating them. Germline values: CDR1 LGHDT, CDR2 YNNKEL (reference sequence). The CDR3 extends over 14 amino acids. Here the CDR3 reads CASSQHRSSYEQYF. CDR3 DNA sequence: TGTGCCAGCAGCCAACACAGGAGCTCCTACGAGCAGTACTTC.

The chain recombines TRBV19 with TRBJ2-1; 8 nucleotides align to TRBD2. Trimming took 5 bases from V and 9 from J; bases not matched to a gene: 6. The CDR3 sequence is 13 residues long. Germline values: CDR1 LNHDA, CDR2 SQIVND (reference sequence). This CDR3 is CASSAGGAGEQFF. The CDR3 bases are TGTGCCAGTAGTGCCGGGGGGGCAGGTGAGCAGTTCTTC. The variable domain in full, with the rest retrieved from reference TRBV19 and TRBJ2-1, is DGGITQSPKYLFRKEGQNVTLSCEQNLNHDAMYWYRQDPGQGLRLIYYSQIVNDFQKGDIAEGYSVSREKKESFPLTVTSAQKNPTAFYLCASSAGGAGEQFFGPGTRLTVL.

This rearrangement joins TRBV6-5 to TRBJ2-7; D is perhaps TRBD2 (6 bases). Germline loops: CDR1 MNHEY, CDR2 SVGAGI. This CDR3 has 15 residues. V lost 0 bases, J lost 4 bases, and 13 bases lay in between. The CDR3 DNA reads TGTGCCAGCAGTTACTCGAGGGACTGGGGTTACGAGCAGTACTTC. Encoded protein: CASSYSRDWGYEQYF.

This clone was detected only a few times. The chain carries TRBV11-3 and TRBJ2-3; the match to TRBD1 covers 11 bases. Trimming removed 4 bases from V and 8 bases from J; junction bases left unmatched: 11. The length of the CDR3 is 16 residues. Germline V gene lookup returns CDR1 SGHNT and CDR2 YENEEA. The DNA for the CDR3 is TGTGCCAGCAGCTCCAGTCTGGGACAGGGGGTGGCTACGCAGTATTTT. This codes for CASSSSLGQGVATQYF.

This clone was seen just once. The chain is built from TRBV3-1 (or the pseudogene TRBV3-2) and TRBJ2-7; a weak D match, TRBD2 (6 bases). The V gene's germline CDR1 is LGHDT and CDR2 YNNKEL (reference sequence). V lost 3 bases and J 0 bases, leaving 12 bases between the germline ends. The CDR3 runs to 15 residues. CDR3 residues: CASSHASASSYEQYF. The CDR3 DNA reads TGTGCCAGCAGCCACGCTAGCGCCAGCTCCTACGAGCAGTACTTC.

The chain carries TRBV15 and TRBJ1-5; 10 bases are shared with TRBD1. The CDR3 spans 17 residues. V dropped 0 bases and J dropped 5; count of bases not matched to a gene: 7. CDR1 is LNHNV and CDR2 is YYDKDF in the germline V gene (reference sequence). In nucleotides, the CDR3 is TGTGCCACCAGCAGAGATAGGGACAGGGGAAGGGATCAGCCCCAGCATTTT. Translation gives CATSRDRDRGRDQPQHF. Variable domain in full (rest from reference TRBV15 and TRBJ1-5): DAMVIQNPRYQVTQFGKPVTLSCSQTLNHNVMYWYQQKSSQAPKLLFHYYDKDFNNEADTPDNFQSRRPNTSFCFLDIRSPGLGDTAMYLCATSRDRDRGRDQPQHFGDGTRLSIL.

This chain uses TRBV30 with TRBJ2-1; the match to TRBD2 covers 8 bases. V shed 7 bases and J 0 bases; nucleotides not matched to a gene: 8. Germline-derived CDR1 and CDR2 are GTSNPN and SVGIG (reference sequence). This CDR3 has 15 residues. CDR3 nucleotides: TGTGCCTTGGTAGCGGGATCGAGCTCCTACAATGAGCAGTTCTTC. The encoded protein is CALVAGSSSYNEQFF. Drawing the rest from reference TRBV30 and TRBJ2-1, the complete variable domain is SQTIHQWPATLVQPVGSPLSLECTVEGTSNPNLYWYRQAAGRGLQLLFYSVGIGQISSEVPQNLSASRPQDRQFILSSKKLLLSDSGFYLCALVAGSSSYNEQFFGPGTRLTVL.

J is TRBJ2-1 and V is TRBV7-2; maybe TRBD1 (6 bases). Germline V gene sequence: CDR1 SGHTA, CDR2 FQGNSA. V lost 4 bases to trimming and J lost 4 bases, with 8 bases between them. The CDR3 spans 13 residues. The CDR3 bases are TGTGCCAGCAGCTACGGACAGTACAATGAGCAGTTCTTC. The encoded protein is CASSYGQYNEQFF.

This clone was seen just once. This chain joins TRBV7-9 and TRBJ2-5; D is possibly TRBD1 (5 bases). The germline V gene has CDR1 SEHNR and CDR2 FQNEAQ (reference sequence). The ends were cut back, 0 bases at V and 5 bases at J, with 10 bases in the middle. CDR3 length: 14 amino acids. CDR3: CASSLAQGLETQYF. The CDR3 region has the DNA TGTGCCAGCAGCTTAGCCCAGGGCTTGGAGACCCAGTACTTC.

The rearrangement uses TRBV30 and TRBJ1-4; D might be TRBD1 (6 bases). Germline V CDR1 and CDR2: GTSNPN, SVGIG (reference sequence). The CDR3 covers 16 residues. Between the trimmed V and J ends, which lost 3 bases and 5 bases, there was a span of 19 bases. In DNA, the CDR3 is TGTGCCTGGAGGACGGGGGCTAGGGGAGGGAATGAAAAACTGTTTTTT. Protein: CAWRTGARGGNEKLFF.

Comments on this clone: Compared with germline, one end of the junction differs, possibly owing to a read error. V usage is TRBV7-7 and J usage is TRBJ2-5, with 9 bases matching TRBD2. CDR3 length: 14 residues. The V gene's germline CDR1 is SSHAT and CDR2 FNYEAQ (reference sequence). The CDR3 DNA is TGTGCTAGCAGCCTGACTAGCGGAAAAGAGACCCAGTACTTC. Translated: CASSLTSGKETQYF.

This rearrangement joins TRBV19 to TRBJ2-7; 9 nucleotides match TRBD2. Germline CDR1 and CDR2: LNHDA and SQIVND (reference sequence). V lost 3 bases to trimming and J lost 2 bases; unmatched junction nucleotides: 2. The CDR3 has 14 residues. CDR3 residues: CASSISGGTYEQYF. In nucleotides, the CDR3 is TGTGCCAGTAGTATTAGCGGGGGAACCTACGAGCAGTACTTC.

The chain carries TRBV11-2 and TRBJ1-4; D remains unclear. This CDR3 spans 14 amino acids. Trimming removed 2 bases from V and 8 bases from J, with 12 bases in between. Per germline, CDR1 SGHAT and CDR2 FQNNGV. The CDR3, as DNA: TGTGCCAGCAGCTTATCGGTTACGGGGGAAAAACTGTTTTTT. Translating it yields CASSLSVTGEKLFF. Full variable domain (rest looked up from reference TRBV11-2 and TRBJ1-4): EAGVAQSPRYKIIEKRQSVAFWCNPISGHATLYWYQQILGQGPKLLIQFQNNGVVDDSQLPKDRFSAERLKGVDSTLKIQPAKLEDSAVYLCASSLSVTGEKLFFGSGTQLSVL.

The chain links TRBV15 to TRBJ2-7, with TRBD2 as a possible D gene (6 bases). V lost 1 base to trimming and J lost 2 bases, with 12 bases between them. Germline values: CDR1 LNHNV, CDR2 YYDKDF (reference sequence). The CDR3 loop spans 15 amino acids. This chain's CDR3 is CATSRGGGIAYEQYF. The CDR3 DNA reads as TGTGCCACCAGCAGAGGGGGCGGGATCGCCTACGAGCAGTACTTC.

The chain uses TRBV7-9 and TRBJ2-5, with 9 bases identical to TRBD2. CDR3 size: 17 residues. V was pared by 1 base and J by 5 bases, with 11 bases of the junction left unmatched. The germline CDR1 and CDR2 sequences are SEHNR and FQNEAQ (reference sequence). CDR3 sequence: CASSLGFGGGALETQYF. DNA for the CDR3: TGTGCCAGCAGCTTAGGGTTCGGCGGGGGGGCTTTGGAGACCCAGTACTTC.

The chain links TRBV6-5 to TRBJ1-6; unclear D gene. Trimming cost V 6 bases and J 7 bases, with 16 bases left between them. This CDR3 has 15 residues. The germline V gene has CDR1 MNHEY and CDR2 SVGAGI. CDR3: CASRARGGSNSPLHF. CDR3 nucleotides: TGTGCCAGCAGAGCACGGGGAGGGAGCAATTCACCCCTCCACTTT.

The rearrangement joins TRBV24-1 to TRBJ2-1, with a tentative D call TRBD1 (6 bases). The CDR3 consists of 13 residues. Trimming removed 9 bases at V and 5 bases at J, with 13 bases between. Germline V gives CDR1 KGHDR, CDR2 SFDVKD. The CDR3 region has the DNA TGTGCCACCTTAGACAGGCCGAACAATGAGCAGTTCTTC. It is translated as CATLDRPNNEQFF.

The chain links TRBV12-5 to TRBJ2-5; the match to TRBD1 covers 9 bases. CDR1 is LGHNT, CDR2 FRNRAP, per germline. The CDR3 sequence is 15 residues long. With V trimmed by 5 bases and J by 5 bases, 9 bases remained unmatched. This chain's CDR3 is CASGRGTGLGETQYF. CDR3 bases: TGTGCTAGTGGTAGAGGGACAGGGTTAGGGGAGACCCAGTACTTC.

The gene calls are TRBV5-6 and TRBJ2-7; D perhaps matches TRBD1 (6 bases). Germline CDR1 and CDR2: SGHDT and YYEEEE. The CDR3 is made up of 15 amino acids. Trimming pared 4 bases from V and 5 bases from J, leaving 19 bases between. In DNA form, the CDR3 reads TGTGCCAGCAGCCCATTCGACAGGACTTCGAACGAGCAGTACTTC. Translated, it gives CASSPFDRTSNEQYF.

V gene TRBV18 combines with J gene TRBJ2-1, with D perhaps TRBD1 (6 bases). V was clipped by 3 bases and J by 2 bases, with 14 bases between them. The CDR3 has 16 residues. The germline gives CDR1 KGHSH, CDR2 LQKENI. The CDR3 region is CASSPLIQGPYNEQFF. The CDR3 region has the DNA TGTGCCAGCTCACCTTTAATTCAGGGGCCCTACAATGAGCAGTTCTTC.

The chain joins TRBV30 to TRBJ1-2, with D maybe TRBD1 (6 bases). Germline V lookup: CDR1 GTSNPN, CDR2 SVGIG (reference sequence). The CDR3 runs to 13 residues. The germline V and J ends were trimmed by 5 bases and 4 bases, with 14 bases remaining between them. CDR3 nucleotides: TGTGCCTGGGGGGGCCAGGATCTCTATGGCTACACCTTC. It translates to CAWGGQDLYGYTF.

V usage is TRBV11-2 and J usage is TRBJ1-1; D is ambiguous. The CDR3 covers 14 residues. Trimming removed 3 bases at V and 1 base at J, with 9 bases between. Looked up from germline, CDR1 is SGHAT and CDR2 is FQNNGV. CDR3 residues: CASSFLTPNTEAFF. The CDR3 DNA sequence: TGTGCCAGCAGCTTTCTTACACCGAACACTGAAGCTTTCTTT.